A selection of T cell receptor beta chains follows, all from one sample in a study of monozygotic twins with inflammatory bowel disease. Reanalyzing the 5' RACE reads, TCRdb keeps one entry per CDR3 protein, without DNA. This sample contains approximately 200,000 distinct CDR3 sequences. The sample comprised blood. Source of these receptors: a human donor with ulcerative colitis or Crohn's disease, or a healthy co-twin of an affected twin (not recorded which). Each CDR3 is given with its conserved first and last residue.

j_call: TRBJ1-3; v_call: TRBV5-6; cdr3_aa: CASSLVNSGNTIYF
j_call: TRBJ2-2; v_call: TRBV6-2/TRBV6-3; cdr3_aa: CASSYSDNTGELFF
j_call: TRBJ2-5; v_call: TRBV10-3; cdr3_aa: CAISVGLAGGPGETQYF
j_call: TRBJ2-1; v_call: TRBV4-2; cdr3_aa: CASSLRGLAGAYNEQFF
j_call: TRBJ2-1; v_call: TRBV5-1; cdr3_aa: CASSTPQGRELLYNEQFF
j_call: TRBJ2-1; v_call: TRBV14; cdr3_aa: CASSRSTSGVNEQFF
j_call: TRBJ2-7; v_call: TRBV7-6; cdr3_aa: CASSALVGTVSYEQYF
j_call: TRBJ2-1; v_call: TRBV11-2; cdr3_aa: CASSFRLAGEQFF
j_call: TRBJ2-1; v_call: TRBV7-2; cdr3_aa: CASSSGLGGYNEQFF
j_call: TRBJ2-7; v_call: TRBV18; cdr3_aa: CASSPIDGPNEQYF